This is a list of T cell receptor beta chains from one sample in a study of CD8 T cells in ankylosing spondylitis. TCRdb recomputed calls from the 5' RACE reads with MiXCR, one row per CDR3 protein. The sample holds roughly 670,000 distinct CDR3 sequences, roughly 19% seen once. The source material was blood, either unsorted or a sorted T cell fraction (not recorded which). These receptors all stem from a male donor with ankylosing spondylitis. CDR3s include the opening cysteine and the closing phenylalanine or tryptophan. The D gene is left open where the match is weak. Some rows have no size entry. The others give once, few or many, or a class for an expanded clone.

d_gene	v_gene	abundance	j_gene	CDR3nt	CDR3aa
TRBD1	TRBV20-1	-	TRBJ1-3	TGCAGTGCAAGAAGACAGGGGAAGAACACCATATATTTT	CSARRQGKNTIYF
TRBD2	TRBV29-1	few	TRBJ2-1	TGCAGCGTGGGCTCCCTTAGCGGGAGCTCCTACAATGAGCAGTTCTTC	CSVGSLSGSSYNEQFF
-	TRBV12-3/TRBV12-4	-	TRBJ1-4	TGTGCCAGCAGTTTATATGGGACTGAAAAACTGTTTTTT	CASSLYGTEKLFF
-	TRBV12-3/TRBV12-4	-	TRBJ1-2	TGTGCCAGCAGCTACCGGGACATCGGGTATGGCTACACCTTC	CASSYRDIGYGYTF
TRBD2	TRBV7-2	few	TRBJ2-4	TGTGCCAGCAGCCTGAGGACTAGCGGGGGCCCGGTAAACATTCAGTACTTC	CASSLRTSGGPVNIQYF
-	TRBV20-1	-	TRBJ2-6	TGCAGTGCTAAGTCTCCCGGAAAAGGCTCTGGGGCCAACGTCCTGACTTTC	CSAKSPGKGSGANVLTF
-	TRBV29-1	many	TRBJ2-7	TGCAGCGTTGCCTCCCCCTACGAGCAGTACTTC	CSVASPYEQYF
-	TRBV7-2	few	TRBJ1-5	TGTGCCAGCAGCTTGGGGTCTGCAAGCAATCAGCCCCAGCATTTT	CASSLGSASNQPQHF
-	TRBV5-1	-	TRBJ2-1	TGCGCCAGCAGCTTCGACTCCCCCGAGTACAATGAGCAGTTCTTC	CASSFDSPEYNEQFF
-	TRBV12-3/TRBV12-4	many	TRBJ2-7	TGTGCCAGCAGCCAAACTAGCAACTACGAGCAGTACTTC	CASSQTSNYEQYF
-	TRBV12-3/TRBV12-4	many	TRBJ1-1	TGTGCCAGCAGTTCCGGGCCTAGCACTGAAGCTTTCTTT	CASSSGPSTEAFF
TRBD1	TRBV28	few	TRBJ1-2	TGTGCCAGCAGCTTACCCTTGGGTCAGGGGGCCTATGGCTACACCTTC	CASSLPLGQGAYGYTF
TRBD2	TRBV5-1	few	TRBJ2-5	TGCGCCAGCAGCCAAACTAGCGGGAGGGCCGGAGAGACCCAGTACTTC	CASSQTSGRAGETQYF
-	TRBV5-6	-	TRBJ2-2	TGTGCCAGCAGCTTGAATGGCGGGAACCCCGGGGAGCTGTTTTTT	CASSLNGGNPGELFF
-	TRBV6-2/TRBV6-3	-	TRBJ1-1	TGTGCCAGCAGTCCACAACAGGGTTGGGGCACTGAAGCTTTCTTT	CASSPQQGWGTEAFF
TRBD1	TRBV5-1	few	TRBJ1-1	TGCGCCAGCAGCTTGGCGGGACAGGGGACCGTGAACACTGAAGCTTTCTTT	CASSLAGQGTVNTEAFF
TRBD2	TRBV27	-	TRBJ2-1	TGTGCCAGCAGTTCTCATATAGCGGGAGGGCACAATGAGCAGTTCTTC	CASSSHIAGGHNEQFF
TRBD2	TRBV24-1	-	TRBJ2-2	TGTGCCACCAGCAATCCGGGACTAGCGTTCGGCGGGGAGCTGTTTTTT	CATSNPGLAFGGELFF
TRBD2	TRBV6-5	few	TRBJ2-1	TGTGCCAGCAGTTACTCGGGGGCGGGAGGTTACAATGAGCAGTTCTTC	CASSYSGAGGYNEQFF
-	TRBV20-1	few	TRBJ2-5	TGCAGTGCCAGCAGGAGCGGCCAAGAGACCCAGTACTTC	CSASRSGQETQYF
TRBD1	TRBV2	-	TRBJ2-7	TGTGCCAGCAGTGAACACGACAGGGTCGGCTCCTACGAGCAGTACTTC	CASSEHDRVGSYEQYF
TRBD1	TRBV12-3/TRBV12-4	-	TRBJ2-7	TGTGCCAGCAGTACGACAGGGCTTAACGAGCAGTACTTC	CASSTTGLNEQYF
-	TRBV10-1	-	TRBJ2-7	TGCGCCAGCAGTGTTGGAGGGGAATTAAACGAGCAGTACTTC	CASSVGGELNEQYF
TRBD1	TRBV6-5	-	TRBJ2-5	TGTGCCAGCAGTTGGGGGACAGGCCAACAAGAGACCCAGTACTTC	CASSWGTGQQETQYF
-	TRBV12-3/TRBV12-4	few	TRBJ2-3	TGTGCCAGCAGCACCTGGGAAGCCCTTACAGATACGCAGTATTTT	CASSTWEALTDTQYF
TRBD2	TRBV6-1	few	TRBJ2-1	TGTGCCAGCCGACAGCGGGAGGGCCCGAGCTCCTACAATGAGCAGTTCTTC	CASRQREGPSSYNEQFF
TRBD1	TRBV10-3	-	TRBJ2-7	TGTGCCATCAGTAAGCAAGAGACAGGGACCTACGAGCAGTACTTC	CAISKQETGTYEQYF
-	TRBV5-1	many	TRBJ2-7	TGCGCCAGCAGCCTCCGGGAGACCTACGAGCAGTACTTC	CASSLRETYEQYF
-	TRBV10-3	few	TRBJ1-6	TGTGCCATCAGGGACGTCTCCGGGTCACCCCTCCACTTT	CAIRDVSGSPLHF
-	TRBV4-2	-	TRBJ2-7	TGTGCCAGCAGCCCCGGGGAGCCGAGCTCCTACGAGCAGTACTTC	CASSPGEPSSYEQYF
TRBD1	TRBV5-5	-	TRBJ1-2	TGTGCCAGCAGCTTCGGGACAGGGGTGGACTATGGCTACACCTTC	CASSFGTGVDYGYTF
TRBD1	TRBV4-2	few	TRBJ2-7	TGTGCCAGCAGGAGGAGCGGACAGGCCTACGAGCAGTACTTC	CASRRSGQAYEQYF
-	TRBV12-3/TRBV12-4	few	TRBJ2-1	TGTGCCAGCAGTTTGGGCTCCGGACGACCAAATGAGCAGTTCTTC	CASSLGSGRPNEQFF